The clone carrying this T cell receptor (beta chain) was detected many times. Its antigen is as yet unknown. The data derive from a study of neurological immune-mediated disorders. Study results and limitations: The repertoires of 18 of 34 multiple sclerosis patients fell into one related-CDR3 cluster (a possible signature) under phylogenetic grouping.

TCRdb reprocessed the 5' RACE reads via MiXCR and lists one record per CDR3 protein. The sample records 25,000 to 35,000 distinct CDR3 sequences, roughly 1.6% being singletons. The source material was PBMCs. The sequence derives from a woman aged 25 to 39 with multiple sclerosis.

The CDR3 is CASSRDGPSPLHF. DNA for the CDR3: TGCGCCAGCAGCCGTGACGGCCCCTCACCCCTCCACTTT. The rearrangement uses TRBV5-1 and TRBJ1-6; D not resolved. Deletions cut 4 bases from V and 10 bases from J, with 12 bases between. This CDR3 contains 13 residues. From germline, CDR1 is SGHRS and CDR2 YFSETQ.